Ten or more counts support the clone carrying this TCR beta chain. V was clipped by 5 bases and J by 5 bases, with 12 bases between them. The CDR3 has 13 residues. Each sample yielded at least 6 million isolated PBMCs. This entry is derived from a study of blood T cells in healthy people across ages. Alongside a J-beta primer mix, a sample-barcoded 5' primer served in a second PCR lasting about 7 to 11 cycles. Every individual sample yielded 2.5 million or more paired-end reads (each containing CDR3). TCRdb analysed the 5' RACE reads with MiXCR anew, one entry per CDR3 protein. The sample lists about 620,000 distinct CDR3 sequences; around 50% were seen once.

The source of this sequence is a woman of 80 years or more in good health. The V call is TRBV12-3 or TRBV12-4, the J call TRBJ2-5; the D gene is possibly TRBD2 (6 bases). The sequencing sample was made of blood. CDR3 protein: CASSTGTWETQYF. In nucleotides, the CDR3 is TGTGCCAGCAGTACTGGGACTTGGGAGACCCAGTACTTC.